Sequencing of this TCR beta chain was carried out in a study of blood T cell repertoires in COVID-19. This CDR3 comprises 14 residues. The germline gives CDR1 SGHTA, CDR2 FQGNSA. V shed 1 base, J shed 5 bases, and the junction held 3 bases outside the gene matches. As handled by the study authors: Nucleated cell number was recorded as an estimate derived from reference gene primer amplification. Here immunoSEQ multiplex PCR was the method, and the copy in TCRdb shows in-frame clones only, minus some. That table is the source of V, J and clone size, and D and trimming were worked out from the DNA. This sample has 400,000 to 500,000 clones, with nearly 90% found just once.

This rearrangement joins TRBV7-2 to TRBJ1-1; 8 bases align to TRBD1. The TCR originated in a woman aged 18-29 years who had been exposed to COVID-19. Sequencing was done on a sample of PBMCs or T cells enriched from blood (not recorded which). This CDR3 reads CASSLDRGGTEAFF. CDR3 in DNA: TGTGCCAGCAGCTTAGACAGGGGGGGGACTGAAGCTTTCTTT.